This TCR beta chain was profiled in a study of shared clonotypes between healthy human individuals. As for this clone: The antigen is unknown.

TCRdb keeps only in-frame clones here, not all; method: immunoSEQ multiplex PCR. Here the sample spans about 490,000 clones, less than 80% being singletons. Trimming cost V 1 base and J 1 base, with 8 bases left between them. The germline gives CDR1 SGHVS, CDR2 FQNEAQ. The length of the CDR3 is 14 residues. Study outcomes and limitations: Donors were few, which limited the genetic and exposure-history diversity represented.

Sample: PBMCs. This receptor was obtained from a woman aged 40 to 50 in good health. Some clones in this sample may be carry-over from other donors' samples. The chain carries TRBV7-8 and TRBJ2-7; D not resolved. CDR3: CASSLGAASYEQYF. Written as DNA, the CDR3 is TGTGCCAGCAGCTTAGGGGCCGCTTCCTACGAGCAGTACTTC.